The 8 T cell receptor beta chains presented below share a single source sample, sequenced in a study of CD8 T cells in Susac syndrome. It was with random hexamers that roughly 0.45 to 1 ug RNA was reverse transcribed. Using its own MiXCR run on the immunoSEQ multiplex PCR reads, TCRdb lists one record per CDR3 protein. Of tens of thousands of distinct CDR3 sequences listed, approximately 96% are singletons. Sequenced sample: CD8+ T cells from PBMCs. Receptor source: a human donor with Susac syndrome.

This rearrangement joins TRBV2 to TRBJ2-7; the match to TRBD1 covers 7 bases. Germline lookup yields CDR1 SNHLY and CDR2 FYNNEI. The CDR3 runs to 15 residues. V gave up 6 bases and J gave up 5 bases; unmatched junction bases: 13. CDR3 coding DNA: TGTGCCAGCAGGTCCTACCGGGACAGACGCAACGAGCAGTACTTC. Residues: CASRSYRDRRNEQYF.

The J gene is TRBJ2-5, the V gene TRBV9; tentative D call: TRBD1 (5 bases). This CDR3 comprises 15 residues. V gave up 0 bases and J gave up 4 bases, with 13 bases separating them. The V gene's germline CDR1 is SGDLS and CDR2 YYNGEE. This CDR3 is CASSVGGLISETQYF. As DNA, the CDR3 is TGTGCCAGCAGCGTAGGGGGCTTGATCTCAGAGACCCAGTACTTC.

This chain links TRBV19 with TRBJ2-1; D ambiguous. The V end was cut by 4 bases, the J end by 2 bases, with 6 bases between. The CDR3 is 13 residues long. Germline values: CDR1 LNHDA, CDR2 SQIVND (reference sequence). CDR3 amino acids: CASSTAAYNEQFF. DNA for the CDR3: TGTGCCAGTAGTACGGCAGCCTACAATGAGCAGTTCTTC. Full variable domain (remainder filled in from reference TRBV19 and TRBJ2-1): DGGITQSPKYLFRKEGQNVTLSCEQNLNHDAMYWYRQDPGQGLRLIYYSQIVNDFQKGDIAEGYSVSREKKESFPLTVTSAQKNPTAFYLCASSTAAYNEQFFGPGTRLTVL.

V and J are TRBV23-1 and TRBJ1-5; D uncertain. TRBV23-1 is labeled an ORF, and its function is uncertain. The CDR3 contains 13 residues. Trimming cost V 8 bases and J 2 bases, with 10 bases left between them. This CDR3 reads CASPPRGNQPQHF. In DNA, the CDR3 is TGCGCCAGCCCCCCGCGGGGCAATCAGCCCCAGCATTTT.

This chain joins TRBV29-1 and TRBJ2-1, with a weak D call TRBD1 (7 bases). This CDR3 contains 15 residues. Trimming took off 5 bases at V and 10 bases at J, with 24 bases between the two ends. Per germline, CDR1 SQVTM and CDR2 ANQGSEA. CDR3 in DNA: TGCAGCGTTCCCGGCGAGGTACAGGGGAGGAGGGAGCAGTTCTTC. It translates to CSVPGEVQGRREQFF.

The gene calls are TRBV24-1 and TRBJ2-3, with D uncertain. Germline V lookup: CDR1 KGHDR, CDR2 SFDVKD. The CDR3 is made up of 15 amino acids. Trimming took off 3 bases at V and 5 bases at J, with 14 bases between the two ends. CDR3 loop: CATSDPSPAEDTQYF. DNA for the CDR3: TGTGCCACCAGTGATCCCTCCCCGGCGGAAGATACGCAGTATTTT.

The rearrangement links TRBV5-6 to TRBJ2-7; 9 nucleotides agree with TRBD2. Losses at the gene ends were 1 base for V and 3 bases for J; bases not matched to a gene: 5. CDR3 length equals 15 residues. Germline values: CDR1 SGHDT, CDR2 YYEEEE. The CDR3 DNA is TGTGCCAGCAGCTTGAGGGGACTAGCAGGCTACGAGCAGTACTTC. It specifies CASSLRGLAGYEQYF.

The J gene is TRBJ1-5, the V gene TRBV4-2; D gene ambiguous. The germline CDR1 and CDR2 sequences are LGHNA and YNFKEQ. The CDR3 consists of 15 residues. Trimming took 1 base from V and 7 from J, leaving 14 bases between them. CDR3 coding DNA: TGTGCCAGCAGCCAAGGGAAATCGGGGTCCCAGCCCCAGCATTTT. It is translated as CASSQGKSGSQPQHF.